The 9 T cell receptor beta chains presented below share a single source sample, sequenced in a study of blood T cell repertoires in COVID-19. TCRdb keeps only in-frame clones here, not all; method: immunoSEQ multiplex PCR. The table records a few hundred thousand clones, approximately 80% of them present only once. The source material was peripheral blood. All receptors derive from a woman aged 45-65 years with acute or convalescent COVID-19.

This clone has just one count. The chain employs TRBV3-1 (or the pseudogene TRBV3-2) and TRBJ2-1; TRBD1 aligns across 10 bases. There are 14 residues in the CDR3. Per the germline V gene, CDR1 is LGHDT and CDR2 is YNNKEL (reference sequence). Unmatched junction bases numbered 7, after V lost 5 bases and J lost 9 bases. CDR3 bases: TGTGCCAGCAGCTCGGGACAGGGGAGTGGTGAGCAGTTCTTC. Translating it yields CASSSGQGSGEQFF.

This clone was counted a few times. The gene calls are TRBV7-9 and TRBJ1-2, with 7 bases lining up with TRBD1. The CDR3 loop spans 15 amino acids. Germline V gene data show CDR1 as SEHNR and CDR2 as FQNEAQ (reference sequence). V shed 1 base, J shed 6 bases, and the junction held 8 bases outside the gene matches. The CDR3 DNA is TGTGCCAGCAGCTTAGATTTTGCCCAGGGGGATGGCTACACCTTC. Its translation is CASSLDFAQGDGYTF.

The chain carries TRBV28 and TRBJ2-2, with D maybe TRBD1 (6 bases). The CDR3 is 14 amino acids. Germline CDR1 and CDR2: MDHEN and SYDVKM. Trimming cost V 6 bases and J 1 base, with 9 bases left between them. DNA of the CDR3: TGTGCCAGCAGGAAGACAGGGAACACCGGGGAGCTGTTTTTT. Its protein product is CASRKTGNTGELFF. The variable domain in full, completed from reference TRBV28 and TRBJ2-2, reads DVKVTQSSRYLVKRTGEKVFLECVQDMDHENMFWYRQDPGLGLRLIYFSYDVKMKEKGDIPEGYSVSREKKERFSLILESASTNQTSMYLCASRKTGNTGELFFGEGSRLTVL.

The chain joins TRBV7-9 to TRBJ2-1; 11 positions agree with TRBD1. Germline trimming cut 3 bases from V and 7 bases from J; bases unmatched to any gene: 5. This CDR3 spans 15 amino acids. Germline assignment: CDR1 SEHNR and CDR2 FQNEAQ (reference sequence). CDR3 DNA sequence: TGTGCCAGCAGCTTCGGACAGGGGGCTGGTAATGAGCAGTTCTTC. Translating gives CASSFGQGAGNEQFF.

This rearrangement joins TRBV10-3 to TRBJ1-1; tentatively, D is TRBD1 (5 bases). This CDR3 contains 13 residues. V shed 8 bases and J shed 2 bases, with 12 bases lying between them. From germline, CDR1 is ENHRY and CDR2 SYGVKD. CDR3 residues: CAIAGVSNTEAFF. CDR3 in DNA: TGTGCCATCGCGGGGGTAAGCAACACTGAAGCTTTCTTT.

This chain links TRBV12-3 or TRBV12-4 with TRBJ2-7, with a tentative D call TRBD1 (5 bases). Trimming removed 10 bases from V and 3 bases from J, with 10 bases in between. This CDR3 is 11 amino acids long. Here the CDR3 DNA reads TGTGCCACCAGGGTCAGCTACGAGCAGTACTTC. This gives the protein CATRVSYEQYF.

The chain uses TRBV10-3 and TRBJ2-7; TRBD2 might be the D (5 bases). This CDR3 region has 13 residues. The ends were cut back, 5 bases at V and 7 bases at J, with 15 bases in the middle. Germline CDR1 and CDR2: ENHRY and SYGVKD. The DNA of the CDR3 is TGTGCCATCAGTCAGGCCACTAGTGGAGAGCAGTACTTC. This sequence encodes CAISQATSGEQYF.

This clone came up a few times. The chain combines TRBV6-5 with TRBJ1-2; D not certain. Germline V CDR1 and CDR2: MNHEY, SVGAGI. CDR3 size: 13 residues. Trimming cost V 0 bases and J 5 bases, with 7 bases left between them. CDR3 amino acids: CASSYSKQYGYTF. As DNA, the CDR3 is TGTGCCAGCAGTTACTCGAAACAGTATGGCTACACCTTC.

This chain links TRBV6-4 with TRBJ1-1, with a weak D call TRBD1 (5 bases). From germline, CDR1 is MRHNA and CDR2 SNTAGT. This CDR3 has 14 amino acids. The V end was cut by 6 bases, the J end by 2 bases, with 13 bases between. CDR3 sequence: CASSLHQGNTEAFF. CDR3 DNA: TGTGCCAGCAGCTTACACCAGGGAAACACTGAAGCTTTCTTT.